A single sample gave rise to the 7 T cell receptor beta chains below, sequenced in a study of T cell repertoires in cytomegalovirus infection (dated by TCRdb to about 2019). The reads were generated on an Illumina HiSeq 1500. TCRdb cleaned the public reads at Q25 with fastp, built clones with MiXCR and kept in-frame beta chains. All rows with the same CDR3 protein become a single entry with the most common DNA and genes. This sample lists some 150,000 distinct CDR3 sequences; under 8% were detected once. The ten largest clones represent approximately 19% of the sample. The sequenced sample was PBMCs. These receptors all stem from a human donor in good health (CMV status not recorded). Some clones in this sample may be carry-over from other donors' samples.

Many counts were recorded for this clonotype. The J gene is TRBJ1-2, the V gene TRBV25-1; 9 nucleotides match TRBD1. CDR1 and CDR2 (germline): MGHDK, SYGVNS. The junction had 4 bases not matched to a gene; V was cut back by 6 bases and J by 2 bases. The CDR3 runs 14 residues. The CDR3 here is CASSVQGANYGYTF. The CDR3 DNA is TGTGCCAGCAGCGTACAGGGGGCCAACTATGGCTACACCTTC.

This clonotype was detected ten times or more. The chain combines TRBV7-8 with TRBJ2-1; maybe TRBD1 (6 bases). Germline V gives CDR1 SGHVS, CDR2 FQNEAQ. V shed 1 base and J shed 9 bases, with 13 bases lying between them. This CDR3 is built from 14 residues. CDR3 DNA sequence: TGTGCCAGCAGCTTAGTCCCCAGGGGCGGTGAGCAGTTCTTC. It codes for CASSLVPRGGEQFF. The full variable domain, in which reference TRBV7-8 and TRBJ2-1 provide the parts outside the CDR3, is GAGVSQSPRYKVAKRGQDVALRCDPISGHVSLFWYQQALGQGPEFLTYFQNEAQLDKSGLPSDRFFAERPEGSVSTLKIQRTQQEDSAVYLCASSLVPRGGEQFFGPGTRLTVL.

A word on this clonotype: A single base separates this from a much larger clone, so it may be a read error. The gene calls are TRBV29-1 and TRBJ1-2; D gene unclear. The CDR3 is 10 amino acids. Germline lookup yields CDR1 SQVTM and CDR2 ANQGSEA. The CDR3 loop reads CNVAAYGYTF. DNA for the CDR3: TGCAACGTGGCTGCTTATGGCTACACCTTC.

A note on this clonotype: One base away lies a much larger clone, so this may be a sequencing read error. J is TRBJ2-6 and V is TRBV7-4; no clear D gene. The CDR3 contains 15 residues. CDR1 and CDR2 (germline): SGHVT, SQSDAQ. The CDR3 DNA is TGTGCCACCAGCTTACTTCCCTCTGGGGCCAACGTCCTGACTTTC. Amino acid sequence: CATSLLPSGANVLTF.

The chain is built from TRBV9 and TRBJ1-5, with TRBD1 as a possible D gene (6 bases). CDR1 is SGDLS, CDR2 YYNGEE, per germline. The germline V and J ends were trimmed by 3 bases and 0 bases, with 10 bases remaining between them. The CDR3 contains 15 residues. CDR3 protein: CASSEDSYSNQPQHF. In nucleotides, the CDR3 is TGTGCCAGCAGCGAGGACAGTTATAGCAATCAGCCCCAGCATTTT.

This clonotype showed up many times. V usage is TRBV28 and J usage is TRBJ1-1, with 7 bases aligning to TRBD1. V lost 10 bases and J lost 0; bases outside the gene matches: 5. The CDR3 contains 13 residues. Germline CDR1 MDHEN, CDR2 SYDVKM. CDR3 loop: CATGGGLNTEAFF. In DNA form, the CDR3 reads TGTGCCACAGGGGGGGGGCTGAACACTGAAGCTTTCTTT.

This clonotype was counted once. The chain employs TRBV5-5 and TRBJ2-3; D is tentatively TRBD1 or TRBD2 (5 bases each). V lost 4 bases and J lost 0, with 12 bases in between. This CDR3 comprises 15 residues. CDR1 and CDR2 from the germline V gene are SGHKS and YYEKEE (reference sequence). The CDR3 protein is CASSPGTTSTDTQYF. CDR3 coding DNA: TGTGCCAGCAGCCCCGGGACGACTAGCACAGATACGCAGTATTTT.